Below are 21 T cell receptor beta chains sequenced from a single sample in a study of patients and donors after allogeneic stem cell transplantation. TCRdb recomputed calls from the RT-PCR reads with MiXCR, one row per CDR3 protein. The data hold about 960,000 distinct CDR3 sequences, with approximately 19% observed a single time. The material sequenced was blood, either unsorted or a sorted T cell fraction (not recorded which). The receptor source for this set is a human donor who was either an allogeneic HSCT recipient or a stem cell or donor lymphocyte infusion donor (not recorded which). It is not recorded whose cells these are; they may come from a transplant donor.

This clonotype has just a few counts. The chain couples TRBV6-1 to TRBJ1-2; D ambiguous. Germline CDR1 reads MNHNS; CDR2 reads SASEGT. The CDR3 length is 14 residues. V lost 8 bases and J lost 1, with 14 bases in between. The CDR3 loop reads CASRSASLNYGYTF. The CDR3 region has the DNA TGTGCCAGCCGCTCAGCAAGCCTTAACTATGGCTACACCTTC.

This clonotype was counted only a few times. The CDR3 DNA is TGCGCCAGCAGCTTGGTGCGGGACAGCTCCTACGAGCAGTACTTC. Protein sequence: CASSLVRDSSYEQYF. J is TRBJ2-7 and V is TRBV5-1; D may be TRBD1 (7 bases). The CDR3 is 15 residues long. The germline gives CDR1 SGHRS, CDR2 YFSETQ. V lost 0 bases and J lost 0, with 10 bases in between.

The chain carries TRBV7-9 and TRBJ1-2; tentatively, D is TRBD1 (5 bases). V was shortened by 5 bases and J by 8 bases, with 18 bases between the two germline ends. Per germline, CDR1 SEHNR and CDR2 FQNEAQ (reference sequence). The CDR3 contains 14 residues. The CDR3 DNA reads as TGTGCCAGCAGCCCGCCGGGACGGCCCTTAGGCTACACCTTC. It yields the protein CASSPPGRPLGYTF.

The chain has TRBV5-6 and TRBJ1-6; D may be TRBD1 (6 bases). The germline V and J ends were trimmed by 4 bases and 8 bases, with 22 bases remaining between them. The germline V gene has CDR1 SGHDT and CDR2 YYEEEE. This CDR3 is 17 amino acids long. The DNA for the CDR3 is TGTGCCAGCAGCCGTTTTGGACAGCCTTTCGCGGATTCACCCCTCCACTTT. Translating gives CASSRFGQPFADSPLHF.

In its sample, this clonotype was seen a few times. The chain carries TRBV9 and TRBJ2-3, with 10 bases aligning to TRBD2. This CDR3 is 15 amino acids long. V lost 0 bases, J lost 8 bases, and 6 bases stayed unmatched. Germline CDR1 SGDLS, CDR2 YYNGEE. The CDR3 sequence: CASSVETSGSGTQYF. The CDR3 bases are TGTGCCAGCAGCGTAGAGACTAGCGGGTCGGGTACGCAGTATTTT.

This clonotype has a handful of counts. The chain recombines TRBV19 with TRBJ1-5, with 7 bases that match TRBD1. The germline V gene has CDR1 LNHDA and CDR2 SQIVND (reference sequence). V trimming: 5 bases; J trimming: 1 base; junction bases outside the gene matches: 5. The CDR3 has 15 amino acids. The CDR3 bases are TGTGCCAGTAGTGTCCGGGACAGCAGCAATCAGCCCCAGCATTTT. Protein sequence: CASSVRDSSNQPQHF.

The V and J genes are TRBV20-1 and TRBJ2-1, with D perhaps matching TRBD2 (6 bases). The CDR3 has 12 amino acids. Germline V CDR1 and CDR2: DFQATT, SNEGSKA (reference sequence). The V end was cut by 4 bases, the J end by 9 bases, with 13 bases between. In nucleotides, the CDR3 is TGCAGTGCTATCGGGAGCCGGGGTGAGCAGTTCTTC. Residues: CSAIGSRGEQFF.

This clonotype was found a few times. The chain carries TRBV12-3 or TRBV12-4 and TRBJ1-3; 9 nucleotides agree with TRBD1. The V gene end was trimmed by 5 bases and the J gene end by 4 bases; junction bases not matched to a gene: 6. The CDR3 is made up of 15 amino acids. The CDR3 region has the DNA TGTGCCAGCAGTCCCACAGGGGGCGTAGGAAACACCATATATTTT. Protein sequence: CASSPTGGVGNTIYF.

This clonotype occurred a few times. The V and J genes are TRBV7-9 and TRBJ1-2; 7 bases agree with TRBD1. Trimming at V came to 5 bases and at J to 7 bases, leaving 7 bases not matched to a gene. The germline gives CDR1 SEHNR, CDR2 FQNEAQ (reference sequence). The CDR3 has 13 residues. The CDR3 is CASSPDRVRGYTF. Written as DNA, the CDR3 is TGTGCCAGCAGCCCCGACAGGGTCCGTGGCTACACCTTC. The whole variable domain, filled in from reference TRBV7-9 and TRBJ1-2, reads DTGVSQNPRHKITKRGQNVTFRCDPISEHNRLYWYRQTLGQGPEFLTYFQNEAQLEKSRLLSDRFSAERPKGSFSTLEIQRTEQGDSAMYLCASSPDRVRGYTFGSGTRLTVV.

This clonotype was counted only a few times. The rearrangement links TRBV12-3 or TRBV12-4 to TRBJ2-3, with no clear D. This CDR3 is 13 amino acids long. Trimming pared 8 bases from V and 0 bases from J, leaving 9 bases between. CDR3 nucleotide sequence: TGTGCCAGCCGTTGGACCAGCACAGATACGCAGTATTTT. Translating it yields CASRWTSTDTQYF.

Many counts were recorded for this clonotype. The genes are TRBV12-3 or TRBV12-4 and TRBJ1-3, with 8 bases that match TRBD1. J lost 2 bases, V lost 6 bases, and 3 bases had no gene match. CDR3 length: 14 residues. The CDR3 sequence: CASSMTGAGNTIYF. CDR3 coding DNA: TGTGCCAGCAGCATGACAGGGGCTGGAAACACCATATATTTT.

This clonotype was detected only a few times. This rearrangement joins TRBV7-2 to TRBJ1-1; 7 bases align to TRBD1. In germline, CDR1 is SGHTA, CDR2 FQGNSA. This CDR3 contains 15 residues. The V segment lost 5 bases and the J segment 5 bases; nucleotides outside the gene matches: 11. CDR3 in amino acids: CASSPQTGPVTEAFF. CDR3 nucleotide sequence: TGTGCCAGCAGCCCTCAGACAGGGCCGGTAACTGAAGCTTTCTTT.

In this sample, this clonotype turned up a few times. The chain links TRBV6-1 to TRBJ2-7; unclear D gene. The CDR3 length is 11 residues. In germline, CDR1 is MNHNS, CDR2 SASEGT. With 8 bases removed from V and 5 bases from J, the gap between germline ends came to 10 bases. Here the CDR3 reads CASLLVHEQYF. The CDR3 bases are TGTGCCAGCCTCCTGGTCCACGAGCAGTACTTC.

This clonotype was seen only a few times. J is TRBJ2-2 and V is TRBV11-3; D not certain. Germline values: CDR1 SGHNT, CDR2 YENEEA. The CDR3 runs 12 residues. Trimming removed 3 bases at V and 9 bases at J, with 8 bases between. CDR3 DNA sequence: TGTGCCAGCAGCTTTAGTGACCGGGAGCTGTTTTTT. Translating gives CASSFSDRELFF.

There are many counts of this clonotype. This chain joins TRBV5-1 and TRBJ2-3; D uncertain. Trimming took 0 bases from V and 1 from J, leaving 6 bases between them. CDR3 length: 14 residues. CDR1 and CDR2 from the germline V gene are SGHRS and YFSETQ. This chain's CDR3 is CASSLDAGTDTQYF. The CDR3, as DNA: TGCGCCAGCAGCTTGGATGCAGGCACAGATACGCAGTATTTT.

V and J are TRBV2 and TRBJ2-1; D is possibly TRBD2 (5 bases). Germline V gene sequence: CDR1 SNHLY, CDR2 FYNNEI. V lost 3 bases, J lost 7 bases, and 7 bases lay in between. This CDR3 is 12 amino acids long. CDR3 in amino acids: CASSDLANEQFF. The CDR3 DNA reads TGTGCCAGCAGTGACCTAGCAAATGAGCAGTTCTTC.

CDR3 loop: CASSPREGGHNEQFF. Written as DNA, the CDR3 is TGTGCCAGCAGTCCCCGGGAGGGCGGTCACAATGAGCAGTTCTTC. V and J are TRBV12-3 or TRBV12-4 and TRBJ2-1; TRBD2 aligns across 8 bases. The CDR3 covers 15 residues. V lost 5 bases, J lost 5 bases, and 8 bases stayed unmatched.

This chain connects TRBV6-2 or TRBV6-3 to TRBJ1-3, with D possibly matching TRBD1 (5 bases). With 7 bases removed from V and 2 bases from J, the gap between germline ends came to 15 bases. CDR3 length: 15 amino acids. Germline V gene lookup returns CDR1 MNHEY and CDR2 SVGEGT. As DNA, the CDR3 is TGTGCCAGCAAAGAGACAGCTCCCACTGGAAACACCATATATTTT. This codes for CASKETAPTGNTIYF.

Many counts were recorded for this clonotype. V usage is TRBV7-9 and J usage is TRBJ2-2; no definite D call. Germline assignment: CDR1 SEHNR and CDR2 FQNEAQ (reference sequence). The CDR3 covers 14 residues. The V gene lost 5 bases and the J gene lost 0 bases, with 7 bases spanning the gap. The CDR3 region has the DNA TGTGCCAGCAGCCCCGGATCGAACACCGGGGAGCTGTTTTTT. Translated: CASSPGSNTGELFF.

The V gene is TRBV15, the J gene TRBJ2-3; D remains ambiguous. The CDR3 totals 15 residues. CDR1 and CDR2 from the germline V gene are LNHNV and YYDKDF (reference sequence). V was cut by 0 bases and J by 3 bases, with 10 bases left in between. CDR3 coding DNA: TGTGCCACCAGCAGAGATCTCTTGGGTACAGATACGCAGTATTTT. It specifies CATSRDLLGTDTQYF. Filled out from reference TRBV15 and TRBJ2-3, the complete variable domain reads DAMVIQNPRYQVTQFGKPVTLSCSQTLNHNVMYWYQQKSSQAPKLLFHYYDKDFNNEADTPDNFQSRRPNTSFCFLDIRSPGLGDTAMYLCATSRDLLGTDTQYFGPGTRLTVL.

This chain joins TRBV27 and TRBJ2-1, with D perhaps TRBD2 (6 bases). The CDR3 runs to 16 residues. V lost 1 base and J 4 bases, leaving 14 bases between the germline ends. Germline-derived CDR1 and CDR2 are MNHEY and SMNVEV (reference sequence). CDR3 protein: CASSLFPGETYNEQFF. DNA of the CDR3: TGTGCCAGCAGTTTATTCCCGGGAGAAACGTACAATGAGCAGTTCTTC.